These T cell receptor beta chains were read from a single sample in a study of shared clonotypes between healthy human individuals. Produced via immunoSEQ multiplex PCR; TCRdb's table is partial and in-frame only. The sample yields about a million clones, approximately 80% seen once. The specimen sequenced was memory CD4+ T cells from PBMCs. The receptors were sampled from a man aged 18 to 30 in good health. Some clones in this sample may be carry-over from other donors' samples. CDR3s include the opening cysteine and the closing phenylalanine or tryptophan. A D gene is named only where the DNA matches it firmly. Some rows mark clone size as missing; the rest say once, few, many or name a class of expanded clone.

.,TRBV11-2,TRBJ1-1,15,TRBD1,TGTGCCAGTACCATCATGGGGACAGCGAACACTGAAGCTTTCTTT,CASTIMGTANTEAFF
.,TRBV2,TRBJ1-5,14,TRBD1,TGTGCCAGCAGCCCCAGGGGGCCGCAACAGCCCCAGCATTTT,CASSPRGPQQPQHF
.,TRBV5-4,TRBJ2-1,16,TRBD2,TGTGCCAGCAGCTTGGAGTCTAGCGGTTCCTACAATGAGCAGTTCTTC,CASSLESSGSYNEQFF
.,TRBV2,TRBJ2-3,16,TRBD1,TGTGCCAGCAGAGAACAGACAGGGGGCGGCACAGATACGCAGTATTTT,CASREQTGGGTDTQYF
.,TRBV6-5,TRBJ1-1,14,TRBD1,TGTGCCAGCAGTTCGACAGGGAGGGGCACTGAAGCTTTCTTT,CASSSTGRGTEAFF
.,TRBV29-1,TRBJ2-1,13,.,TGCAGCGTCAGGGATACGAACTACAATGAGCAGTTCTTC,CSVRDTNYNEQFF
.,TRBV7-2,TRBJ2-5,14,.,TGTGCCAGCAGCTTATTAAGCGGTCAAGAGACCCAGTACTTC,CASSLLSGQETQYF
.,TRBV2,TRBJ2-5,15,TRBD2,TGTGCCAGCAGTGATTCTGCGGGAGCCAAAGAGACCCAGTACTTC,CASSDSAGAKETQYF
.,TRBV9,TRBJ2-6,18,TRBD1,TGTGCCAGCAGCGTAAAGGGACAGGGGATCTCTGGGGCCAACGTCCTGACTTTC,CASSVKGQGISGANVLTF
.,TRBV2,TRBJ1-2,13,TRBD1,TGTGCCAGCAGGGGACAGGGGAACTATGGCTACACCTTC,CASRGQGNYGYTF
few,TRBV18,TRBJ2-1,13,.,TGTGCCAGCTCACCCCCTCCCGACAGTTCCCAGTTCTTC,CASSPPPDSSQFF
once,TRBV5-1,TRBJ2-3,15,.,TGCGCCAGCAGCTTACCCCTCGGGGACACAGATACGCAGTATTTT,CASSLPLGDTDTQYF
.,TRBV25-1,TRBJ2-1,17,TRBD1,TGTGCCAGCAGTGGTCTTATCACGGACAGGGTTGACAATGAGCAGTTCTTC,CASSGLITDRVDNEQFF
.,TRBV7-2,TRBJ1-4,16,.,TGTGCCAGCAGCTTGGGACCGCGGGCCCTTAATGAAAAACTGTTTTTT,CASSLGPRALNEKLFF
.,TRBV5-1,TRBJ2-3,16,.,TGCGCCAGCAGCTTGATGACCGGGACTAGCACAGATACGCAGTATTTT,CASSLMTGTSTDTQYF
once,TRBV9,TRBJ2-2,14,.,TGTGCCAGCAGCGCTGGGCCCAGGACCGGGGAGCTGTTTTTT,CASSAGPRTGELFF
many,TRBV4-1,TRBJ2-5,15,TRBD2,TGCGCCAGCAGCCAATCCGGGACTAGCGGAGAGACCCAGTACTTC,CASSQSGTSGETQYF
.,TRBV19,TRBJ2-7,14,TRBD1,TGTGCCAGTAGTAGGGGACAGGGTTCCTACGAGCAGTACTTC,CASSRGQGSYEQYF
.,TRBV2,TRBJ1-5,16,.,TGTGCCAGCAGTGCCCCGGGGACGGGTAGCAATCAGCCCCAGCATTTT,CASSAPGTGSNQPQHF
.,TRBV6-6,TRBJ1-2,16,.,TGTGCCAGCAGTTACTCCCTAACTTGGGACCTGAAGGGCTACACCTTC,CASSYSLTWDLKGYTF
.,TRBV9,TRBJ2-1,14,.,TGTGCCAGCAGCCGAGGGAATGTCAGGGTTGAGCAGTTCTTC,CASSRGNVRVEQFF
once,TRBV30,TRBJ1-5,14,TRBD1,TGTGCCTGGAGGGGACAGGGAAAGGGTCAGCCCCAGCATTTT,CAWRGQGKGQPQHF
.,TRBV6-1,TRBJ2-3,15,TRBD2,TGTGCCAGCAGTGAAGTGGGACTAGCTTCAGATACGCAGTATTTT,CASSEVGLASDTQYF
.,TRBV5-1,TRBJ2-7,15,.,TGCGCCAGCAGCTTGGCGGGCGGGCTCTCCTACGAGCAGTACTTC,CASSLAGGLSYEQYF
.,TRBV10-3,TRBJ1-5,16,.,TGTGCCATCAGTGACTGGGACAAGGATTCCAATCAGCCCCAGCATTTT,CAISDWDKDSNQPQHF
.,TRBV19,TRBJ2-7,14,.,TGTGCCAGTAGCCCACGGGAGTTCTCCTACGAGCAGTACTTC,CASSPREFSYEQYF
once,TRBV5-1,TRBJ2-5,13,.,TGCGCCAGCAGCTTTGGGGGAAGCGAGACCCAGTACTTC,CASSFGGSETQYF
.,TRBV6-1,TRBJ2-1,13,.,TGTGCCAGCAGTGAAGGTTTGGTGTCGAAGCAGTTCTTC,CASSEGLVSKQFF
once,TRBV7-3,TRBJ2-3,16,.,TGTGCCAGCAGCTTCACGGGGCGGTCTAGCACAGATACGCAGTATTTT,CASSFTGRSSTDTQYF
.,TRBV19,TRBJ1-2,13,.,TGTGCCAGTAGTATCGGGGCCCTCTATGGCTACACCTTC,CASSIGALYGYTF
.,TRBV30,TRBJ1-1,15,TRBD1,TGTGCCTGGAGGACAGGGGCCTACGGGGGCACTGAAGCTTTCTTT,CAWRTGAYGGTEAFF
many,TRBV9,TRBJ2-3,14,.,TGTGCCAGCAGCGTAGAGCACTACACAGATACGCAGTATTTT,CASSVEHYTDTQYF
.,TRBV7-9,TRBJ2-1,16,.,TGTGCCAGCAGCCCACCGGGGGAGGGGGCACAGAGTGAGCAGTTCTTC,CASSPPGEGAQSEQFF
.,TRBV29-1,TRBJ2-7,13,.,TGCAGCGTTGACGCCAGTGGTACGTCCGAGCAGTACTTC,CSVDASGTSEQYF
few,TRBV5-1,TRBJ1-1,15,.,TGCGCCAGCAGCCCCCTCACCAAAGGGGGCACTGAAGCTTTCTTT,CASSPLTKGGTEAFF
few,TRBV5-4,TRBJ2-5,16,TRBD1,TGTGCCAGCAGCAGAGGACAGGGGAGAACCCAAGAGACCCAGTACTTC,CASSRGQGRTQETQYF
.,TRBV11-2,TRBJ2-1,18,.,TGTGCCAGCAGCTACTCCCCCCTAGCGTATCGCTCCTACAATGAGCAGTTCTTC,CASSYSPLAYRSYNEQFF
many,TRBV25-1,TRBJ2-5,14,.,TGTGCCAGCAGTGACGGAGGGGGGAAAGAGACCCAGTACTTC,CASSDGGGKETQYF
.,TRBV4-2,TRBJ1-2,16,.,TGTGCCAGCAGCCAAGATCGGGGGGGGTCCCTTGGTGGCTACACCTTC,CASSQDRGGSLGGYTF